Following are 18 T cell receptor beta chains from one sample sequenced in a study of HIV-infected children after antiretroviral therapy interruption. Treatment described: PENTA 11 planned treatment interruption arm or continuous ART arm. RNA-based 3' RACE libraries used unique molecular identifiers. TCRdb redid the calling of the 3' RACE reads with MiXCR, one entry per CDR3 protein. The table includes 15,000 to 17,000 distinct CDR3 sequences, roughly 3.4% detected once. This material consisted of CD45RA+ CD4+ T cells from PBMCs, taken from a donor given antiretroviral therapy, either interrupted or continuous. Subset given: naive CD4+ CD45RA+ CD45RO- T cells. The receptors come from a child aged 2-17 years with HIV.

By proportion, this clonotype is medium-sized (0.01 to 0.1%). The V call is TRBV4-2, the J call TRBJ2-4; D might be TRBD2 (5 bases). The CDR3 consists of 14 residues. V was clipped by 5 bases and J by 3 bases, with 11 bases between them. Germline values: CDR1 LGHNA, CDR2 YNFKEQ. The CDR3 bases are TGTGCCAGCAGCGAGGTTGAGGGCAAAAACATTCAGTACTTC. It codes for CASSEVEGKNIQYF.

There are a few counts of this clonotype. The chain is built from TRBV6-2 or TRBV6-3 and TRBJ2-7; perhaps TRBD2 as D (6 bases). From germline, CDR1 is MNHEY and CDR2 SVGEGT. V was pared by 6 bases and J by 1 base, with 16 bases between. The CDR3 totals 15 residues. The CDR3 here is CASRIAGTGSYEQYF. The CDR3 DNA follows: TGTGCCAGCAGGATCGCAGGGACTGGGTCCTACGAGCAGTACTTC.

At least ten counts were recorded for this clonotype. The chain recombines TRBV2 with TRBJ2-5; perhaps TRBD1 as D (6 bases). The germline CDR1 and CDR2 sequences are SNHLY and FYNNEI. The V end was cut by 0 bases, the J end by 2 bases, with 13 bases between. This CDR3 is 16 amino acids long. The CDR3 coding sequence is TGTGCCAGCAGTGAAGCGCTTGGGGGCCTGCAAGAGACCCAGTACTTC. This translates into CASSEALGGLQETQYF.

The sample holds many counts of this clonotype. The chain joins TRBV6-5 to TRBJ2-3; 11 bases map to TRBD2. Trimming cost V 2 bases and J 2 bases; bases outside gene matches: 3. The CDR3 is 16 amino acids. From germline, CDR1 is MNHEY and CDR2 SVGAGI. The CDR3 nucleotides are TGTGCCAGCAGTTACACGACTAGCGGGGCCACAGATACGCAGTATTTT. It is translated as CASSYTTSGATDTQYF.

This clonotype was detected many times. The chain recombines TRBV10-1 with TRBJ2-5; D possibly corresponds to TRBD2 (5 bases). The germline V gene has CDR1 WNHNN and CDR2 SYGVQD (reference sequence). The V gene lost 5 bases and the J gene lost 1 base, with 8 bases spanning the gap. CDR3 size: 13 residues. The CDR3 sequence is CASSPGLQETQYF. For the CDR3, the DNA is TGCGCCAGCAGTCCCGGACTCCAAGAGACCCAGTACTTC.

This clonotype was picked up many times. This sequence joins TRBV7-9 and TRBJ2-3; D gene uncertain. CDR3 length: 13 amino acids. Germline assignment: CDR1 SEHNR and CDR2 FQNEAQ (reference sequence). V lost 0 bases and J lost 6, with 7 bases in between. CDR3 DNA: TGTGCCAGCAGCTTAGCTAGTGCCGATACGCAGTATTTT. Translating it yields CASSLASADTQYF.

The table lists this clonotype with many counts. The chain recombines TRBV11-3 with TRBJ2-2; 7 nucleotides agree with TRBD1. CDR3 length: 18 amino acids. Germline trimming cut 4 bases from V and 3 bases from J; bases unmatched to any gene: 14. Germline V lookup: CDR1 SGHNT, CDR2 YENEEA. CDR3 DNA: TGTGCCAGCAGCTCCTCCCCGTGGAGCCAGGGGGACACCGGGGAGCTGTTTTTT. Translating it yields CASSSSPWSQGDTGELFF. The whole variable domain, filled in from reference TRBV11-3 and TRBJ2-2, reads EAGVVQSPRYKIIEKKQPVAFWCNPISGHNTLYWYLQNLGQGPELLIRYENEEAVDDSQLPKDRFSAERLKGVDSTLKIQPAELGDSAVYLCASSSSPWSQGDTGELFFGEGSRLTVL.

In its sample, this clonotype was seen many times. The CDR3 here is CASARDRVYNEQFF. DNA for the CDR3: TGTGCCAGCGCCCGGGACAGGGTCTACAATGAGCAGTTCTTC. The rearrangement joins TRBV2 to TRBJ2-1; the match to TRBD1 covers 9 bases. V was pared by 8 bases and J by 3 bases, with 5 bases of the junction left unmatched. Germline-derived CDR1 and CDR2 are SNHLY and FYNNEI. CDR3 length: 14 residues.

This clonotype has a count of ten or more. The chain joins TRBV20-1 to TRBJ2-7; 11 bases line up with TRBD2. CDR3 length equals 15 residues. The germline gives CDR1 DFQATT, CDR2 SNEGSKA (reference sequence). V lost 0 bases to trimming and J lost 1 base; unmatched junction nucleotides: 2. The DNA for the CDR3 is TGCAGTGCTAGAGATGCTAGCGGGAGGTCCTACGAGCAGTACTTC. As protein: CSARDASGRSYEQYF.

This clonotype was seen many times. V is TRBV6-1 and J is TRBJ1-6; a weak D match, TRBD1 (6 bases). V was clipped by 3 bases and J by 6 bases, with 12 bases between them. The length of the CDR3 is 15 residues. From germline, CDR1 is MNHNS and CDR2 SASEGT. CDR3 in DNA: TGTGCCAGCAGTGAGATGGGGACAAGTAATTCACCCCTCCACTTT. Protein sequence: CASSEMGTSNSPLHF.

Ten or more counts support this clonotype. The V call is TRBV12-3 or TRBV12-4, the J call TRBJ1-3; D gene unclear. The CDR3 runs to 12 residues. V lost 3 bases, J lost 4 bases, and 4 bases lay in between. CDR3 nucleotide sequence: TGTGCCAGCAGTTTTATAGGAAACACCATATATTTT. Translating it yields CASSFIGNTIYF.

This clonotype was detected ten times or more. V is TRBV12-3 or TRBV12-4 and J is TRBJ1-1; perhaps TRBD1 as D (6 bases). V lost 10 bases to trimming and J lost 1 base, with 13 bases between them. This CDR3 region has 13 residues. The CDR3 loop is CATRGQKNTEAFF. The CDR3 DNA reads as TGTGCCACTCGGGGACAAAAGAACACTGAAGCTTTCTTT.

This clonotype was recorded many times. The rearrangement joins TRBV10-3 to TRBJ2-2, with D unclear. V lost 3 bases and J lost 5, with 16 bases in between. The CDR3 length is 16 residues. Germline assignment: CDR1 ENHRY and CDR2 SYGVKD. The CDR3 DNA follows: TGTGCCATCAGTGACGCTGGATCGACGGCGACCGGGGAGCTGTTTTTT. This sequence encodes CAISDAGSTATGELFF.

The sample holds many counts of this clonotype. The V and J genes are TRBV12-3 or TRBV12-4 and TRBJ2-7; 8 bases align to TRBD1. The ends lost 4 bases at V and 6 bases at J; junction bases unmatched: 8. The CDR3 runs 14 residues. CDR3 amino acids: CASSSRTGRSEQYF. The DNA for the CDR3 is TGTGCCAGCAGTTCGCGGACAGGGCGGTCCGAGCAGTACTTC.

In its sample, this clonotype was seen many times. The gene calls are TRBV15 and TRBJ2-5; 7 bases match TRBD1. Germline loops: CDR1 LNHNV, CDR2 YYDKDF (reference sequence). Unmatched junction bases numbered 7, after V lost 2 bases and J lost 4 bases. This CDR3 is 15 amino acids long. CDR3 sequence: CATSRPTGVAETQYF. The CDR3 DNA reads TGTGCCACCAGCAGACCAACAGGGGTAGCAGAGACCCAGTACTTC.

The table lists this clonotype with many counts. The V gene is TRBV11-3, the J gene TRBJ2-5, with TRBD1 matching over 7 bases. The V gene end was trimmed by 3 bases and the J gene end by 5 bases; junction bases not matched to a gene: 3. CDR1 SGHNT and CDR2 YENEEA come from the germline V gene. The CDR3 has 13 amino acids. The CDR3 spells CASSFDREETQYF. CDR3 sequence (DNA): TGTGCCAGCAGCTTCGACAGGGAGGAGACCCAGTACTTC. The complete variable domain, with remaining parts taken from reference TRBV11-3 and TRBJ2-5, reads EAGVVQSPRYKIIEKKQPVAFWCNPISGHNTLYWYLQNLGQGPELLIRYENEEAVDDSQLPKDRFSAERLKGVDSTLKIQPAELGDSAVYLCASSFDREETQYFGPGTRLLVL.

This clonotype was found many times. The chain recombines TRBV27 with TRBJ2-1; TRBD2 matches 11 bases. From germline, CDR1 is MNHEY and CDR2 SMNVEV (reference sequence). This CDR3 has 16 residues. The V segment lost 6 bases and the J segment 3 bases; nucleotides outside the gene matches: 7. CDR3 in amino acids: CASRYVAGGGYNEQFF. The CDR3 DNA sequence: TGTGCCAGCAGATACGTAGCGGGGGGGGGCTACAATGAGCAGTTCTTC.

By share of the sample, this clonotype is medium-sized. At one of its ends the junction is not consistent with the germline gene, which may arise from a read error. DNA for the CDR3: TGTGCCAGCAGTATTGGACAGAACTATGCTGAGCAGTTCTTC. This sequence encodes CASSIGQNYAEQFF. The gene calls are TRBV19 and TRBJ2-1; TRBD1 is a possible D gene (6 bases). Germline V CDR1 and CDR2: LNHDA, SQIVND (reference sequence). This CDR3 has 14 amino acids.